These 11 T cell receptor beta chains were sequenced from one sample in a study of Graves' ophthalmopathy and Graves' hyperthyroidism. TCR beta CDR3 amplification used RNA transcripts. An initial RT-PCR round employing HTBI primers preceded a second-round multiplex PCR. TCRdb independently ran MiXCR on the multiplex PCR reads; one entry per CDR3 protein. This table holds hundreds of thousands of distinct CDR3 sequences, 22% found once. Sequencing was done on a sample of peripheral blood. These receptors came from a woman younger than 35 with stable Graves' hyperthyroidism. Some clones in this sample may be carry-over from other donors' samples.

This clonotype was found many times. The chain combines TRBV10-1 with TRBJ1-2; D is undetermined. The V end lost 8 bases, the J end lost 0 bases, and 13 bases lay between the germline ends. The CDR3 contains 14 residues. Germline V gives CDR1 WNHNN, CDR2 SYGVQD (reference sequence). CDR3 residues: CASSGSGTNYGYTF. CDR3 sequence (DNA): TGCGCCAGCTCTGGTTCCGGGACTAACTATGGCTACACCTTC.

The sample holds many counts of this clonotype. The chain couples TRBV20-1 to TRBJ2-7; 8 bases are shared with TRBD1. Per the germline V gene, CDR1 is DFQATT and CDR2 is SNEGSKA (reference sequence). Trimming took 6 bases from V and 2 from J; bases not matched to a gene: 6. CDR3 length equals 13 residues. The CDR3: CSATTGGPYEQYF. CDR3 bases: TGCAGTGCCACCACAGGGGGGCCCTACGAGCAGTACTTC.

In regard to this clonotype: This is likely a read error, given that the CDR3 carries no conserved phenylalanine or tryptophan at its end. The V and J genes are TRBV28 and TRBJ1-5; maybe TRBD1 (5 bases). The CDR3 covers 14 residues. Germline V CDR1 and CDR2: MDHEN, SYDVKM. The CDR3 loop reads CSSSLTGPNQPQHV. In nucleotides, the CDR3 is TGTTCCAGCAGTTTAACAGGTCCCAATCAGCCCCAGCATGTT.

This clonotype was seen many times. The chain has TRBV4-1 and TRBJ1-2; D remains unclear. With 5 bases removed from V and 4 bases from J, the gap between germline ends came to 23 bases. The CDR3 is 17 amino acids. CDR1 MGHRA and CDR2 YSYEKL come from the germline V gene. The DNA for the CDR3 is TGCGCCAGCAGCTTCCCGACGGTAGGAGTAGTCCCCTATGGCTACACCTTC. Translation gives CASSFPTVGVVPYGYTF.

This clonotype was detected many times. The chain couples TRBV10-3 to TRBJ1-2, with D possibly TRBD1 on 6 matching bases. This CDR3 region has 15 residues. Deletions cut 6 bases from V and 4 bases from J, with 18 bases between. Germline lookup yields CDR1 ENHRY and CDR2 SYGVKD. CDR3 DNA sequence: TGTGCCATCAGCGACGATCCGGGGGCAGGCTATGGCTACACCTTC. It encodes CAISDDPGAGYGYTF.

This clonotype was seen many times. The V gene is TRBV19, the J gene TRBJ1-5, with D uncertain. Trimming pared 5 bases from V and 5 bases from J, leaving 13 bases between. Germline values: CDR1 LNHDA, CDR2 SQIVND (reference sequence). The CDR3 length is 14 residues. CDR3 loop: CASSDIRVHQPQHF. In nucleotides, the CDR3 is TGTGCCAGTAGTGACATTCGGGTTCATCAGCCCCAGCATTTT.

This clonotype was recorded many times. The chain is built from TRBV2 and TRBJ2-7; D is perhaps TRBD2 (5 bases). CDR1 is SNHLY and CDR2 is FYNNEI in the germline V gene. The V end lost 6 bases, the J end lost 4 bases, and 16 bases lay between the germline ends. The CDR3 runs to 14 residues. The CDR3 protein is CASRDWSRDYEQYF. The CDR3, as DNA: TGTGCCAGCAGGGACTGGTCTAGGGATTACGAGCAGTACTTC.

This clonotype was counted between two and nine times. The gene calls are TRBV6-1 and TRBJ2-5, with unresolved D. Looked up from germline, CDR1 is MNHNS and CDR2 is SASEGT. There are 16 residues in the CDR3. V dropped 4 bases and J dropped 2 bases, with 17 bases sitting between them. CDR3 sequence (DNA): TGTGCCAGCAGTGCCAGGCAATTTCGTCAGCAAGAGACCCAGTACTTC. Its translation: CASSARQFRQQETQYF.

Only a few counts were recorded for this clonotype. This sequence joins TRBV6-5 and TRBJ1-3, with 12 nucleotides matching TRBD1. Germline V gene sequence: CDR1 MNHEY, CDR2 SVGAGI. V lost 5 bases, J lost 0 bases, and 14 bases stayed unmatched. The CDR3 sequence is 20 residues long. The CDR3 region has the DNA TGTGCCAGCAGTAAAGGGAAGGGGACAGGGGGCTTCGGCTCTGGAAACACCATATATTTT. Translated, it gives CASSKGKGTGGFGSGNTIYF.

This clonotype was seen many times. The rearrangement joins TRBV30 to TRBJ1-1; a possible D gene is TRBD1 (5 bases). V was trimmed by 3 bases and J by 3 bases, leaving 20 bases between them. This CDR3 comprises 16 residues. CDR1 is GTSNPN, CDR2 SVGIG, per germline (reference sequence). The CDR3 region is CAWRGPRSHFDTEAFF. Here the CDR3 DNA reads TGTGCCTGGAGGGGGCCCCGTTCACATTTTGACACTGAAGCTTTCTTT.

This sequence joins TRBV4-3 and TRBJ2-7; 8 nucleotides match TRBD2. Per germline, CDR1 LGHNA and CDR2 YSLEER. This CDR3 spans 15 amino acids. The V gene end was trimmed by 1 base and the J gene end by 5 bases; junction bases not matched to a gene: 7. CDR3 nucleotides: TGCGCCAGCAGCCAAGCAGCGACTAGCGCCCACGAGCAGTACTTC. Amino acid sequence: CASSQAATSAHEQYF.